These 15 T cell receptor beta chains share one sample of origin, sequenced in a study of low-dose radiotherapy and immunotherapy resistance in tumors. Time point of the sample: after trial treatment. The treatment: LDRT plus nivolumab, ipilimumab, low-dose cyclophosphamide and aspirin (RACIN trial). Amplification, which lasted 20 PCR cycles, used a constant-region primer and V-primer adapter to amplify TCRs. MiXCR, run by TCRdb on the reads, gives a single entry per CDR3 protein. Among 40,000 to 65,000 distinct CDR3 sequences listed, roughly 33% were seen once. This specimen was PBMCs, taken after low-dose radiotherapy plus immunotherapy. The source of these receptors is a male donor with rectosigmoid adenocarcinoma.

The rearrangement joins TRBV5-8 to TRBJ1-2; D not resolved. CDR1 is SGHTS, CDR2 YDEGEE, per germline. Trimming took off 4 bases at V and 1 base at J, with 14 bases between the two ends. This CDR3 has 15 amino acids. CDR3 loop: CASSRRLADNYGYTF. The CDR3 DNA sequence: TGTGCCAGCAGCAGACGACTGGCCGATAACTATGGCTACACCTTC.

This clonotype was picked up a small number of times. The chain couples TRBV4-3 to TRBJ2-1, with 13 bases identical to TRBD2. The CDR3 contains 17 residues. The germline gives CDR1 LGHNA, CDR2 YSLEER. Unmatched junction bases numbered 6, after V lost 3 bases and J lost 4 bases. The DNA of the CDR3 is TGCGCCAGCAGCCACTTTCGACTAGCGGGGGGATACAATGAGCAGTTCTTC. Amino acids: CASSHFRLAGGYNEQFF.

This chain links TRBV5-1 with TRBJ2-1, with 7 bases identical to TRBD1. The V gene end was trimmed by 7 bases and the J gene end by 4 bases; junction bases not matched to a gene: 5. Per germline, CDR1 SGHRS and CDR2 YFSETQ. The CDR3 runs to 13 residues. CDR3 sequence (DNA): TGCGCCAGCCACACAGGGGATTACAATGAGCAGTTCTTC. It is translated as CASHTGDYNEQFF.

The table lists this clonotype with many counts. The V gene is TRBV29-1, the J gene TRBJ2-5; 9 bases match TRBD2. Germline values: CDR1 SQVTM, CDR2 ANQGSEA. CDR3 length: 14 residues. The V gene end was trimmed by 1 base and the J gene end by 5 bases; junction bases not matched to a gene: 5. CDR3 loop: CSVEGGRAYETQYF. Written as DNA, the CDR3 is TGCAGCGTTGAAGGCGGGAGGGCCTATGAGACCCAGTACTTC.

As for this clonotype: A read error is the likely source, as a far larger clone sits one nucleotide away. This sequence joins TRBV12-3 or TRBV12-4 and TRBJ2-1, with 9 bases lining up with TRBD2. The CDR3 length is 17 residues. V lost 2 bases and J lost 9; bases outside the gene matches: 14. The CDR3 DNA follows: TGTGCCAGCAGTTTATCTTATCCTAGCGGGGTCCGTGGTGAGCAGTTCTTC. Translation gives CASSLSYPSGVRGEQFF.

This clonotype was picked up many times. The chain combines TRBV29-1 with TRBJ2-7; TRBD1 agrees at 7 bases. Unmatched junction bases numbered 12, after V lost 4 bases and J lost 6 bases. Germline V gene data show CDR1 as SQVTM and CDR2 as ANQGSEA. The CDR3 totals 14 residues. The DNA of the CDR3 is TGCAGCGTTGGATTGATGGACAGGACAGGCGAGCAGTACTTC. Protein: CSVGLMDRTGEQYF.

This clonotype was observed a handful of times. The chain combines TRBV6-6 with TRBJ2-1; D perhaps matches TRBD2 (5 bases). Germline CDR1 is MNHNY and CDR2 is SVGAGI (reference sequence). The CDR3 length is 16 residues. V was clipped by 5 bases and J by 7 bases, with 21 bases between them. The CDR3 coding sequence is TGTGCCAGCAGTGACCCGGAAATAGGACTCGGTAATGAGCAGTTCTTC. Residues: CASSDPEIGLGNEQFF.

This clonotype came up many times. The chain employs TRBV27 and TRBJ2-6; 10 bases fit TRBD1. The germline V gene encodes CDR1 MNHEY and CDR2 SMNVEV (reference sequence). With 6 bases clipped from V and 2 bases from J, the junction kept 10 bases outside the gene matches. The CDR3 extends over 18 amino acids. The CDR3: CASRVSGTGVAGANVLTF. CDR3 coding DNA: TGTGCCAGCAGAGTTTCCGGGACAGGGGTTGCTGGGGCCAACGTCCTGACTTTC.

This clonotype was found many times. The chain joins TRBV4-2 to TRBJ2-6, with D perhaps given as TRBD1 or TRBD2 (5 bases each). Germline CDR1 LGHNA, CDR2 YNFKEQ. The length of the CDR3 is 17 residues. The V gene lost 4 bases and the J gene lost 2 bases, with 15 bases spanning the gap. CDR3 nucleotide sequence: TGTGCCAGCAGCCCCGAGCAGTGGGACCCTGGGGCCAACGTCCTGACTTTC. Amino acid sequence: CASSPEQWDPGANVLTF.

As for this clonotype: Its ends do not fully match the called genes, so a read error is possible. This sequence joins TRBV29-1 and TRBJ2-6, with D possibly matching TRBD1 (6 bases). The germline gives CDR1 SQVTM, CDR2 ANQGSEA. This CDR3 comprises 17 residues. This CDR3 is CSVETGQRISGANVLNF. The CDR3 coding sequence is TGCAGCGTTGAAACCGGACAGAGGATATCTGGGGCCAACGTCCTGAATTTC. Variable domain in full (rest from reference TRBV29-1 and TRBJ2-6): SAVISQKPSRDICQRGTSLTIQCQVDSQVTMMFWYRQQPGQSLTLIATANQGSEATYESGFVIDKFPISRPNLTFSTLTVSNMSPEDSSIYLCSVETGQRISGANVLNFGAGSRLTVL.

This clonotype was detected ten times or more. The rearrangement links TRBV6-6 to TRBJ1-4, with a weak D call TRBD1 (5 bases). The length of the CDR3 is 14 residues. CDR1 and CDR2 from the germline V gene are MNHNY and SVGAGI (reference sequence). V gave up 5 bases and J gave up 8 bases, with 15 bases separating them. CDR3 nucleotides: TGTGCCAGCAGTAGGGGCAGCTCCATGGAAAAACTGTTTTTT. Protein product: CASSRGSSMEKLFF.

To note about this clonotype: A far larger clone is one base from this, pointing to a likely read error. The gene calls are TRBV7-3 and TRBJ2-5; TRBD2 agrees at 8 bases. V lost 2 bases and J lost 11; bases outside the gene matches: 13. Germline assignment: CDR1 SGHTA and CDR2 FQGTGA. The length of the CDR3 is 15 residues. The CDR3 nucleotides read TGTGCCAGCAGCTTATACGGGACTAGGCTCAATGAGCAGTACTTC. It encodes CASSLYGTRLNEQYF.

The J gene is TRBJ1-5, the V gene TRBV19; 9 bases agree with TRBD1. CDR1 is LNHDA, CDR2 SQIVND, per germline (reference sequence). Unmatched junction bases numbered 7, after V lost 0 bases and J lost 7 bases. This CDR3 spans 16 amino acids. The CDR3 DNA is TGTGCCAGTAGTATAGACCTCGGGACAGGGTACCAGCCCCAGCATTTT. It specifies CASSIDLGTGYQPQHF.

The chain recombines TRBV10-3 with TRBJ2-1, with TRBD2 identical over 8 bases. The CDR3 loop spans 18 amino acids. Germline CDR1 is ENHRY and CDR2 is SYGVKD. V was pared by 2 bases and J by 0 bases, with 9 bases of the junction left unmatched. CDR3 bases: TGTGCCATCAGTGAGATTATTGAGACTAGCGTCTCCTACAATGAGCAGTTCTTC. Amino acid sequence: CAISEIIETSVSYNEQFF.

This clonotype was seen ten or more times. This chain joins TRBV25-1 and TRBJ2-7; 7 bases agree with TRBD2. This CDR3 contains 16 residues. The germline gives CDR1 MGHDK, CDR2 SYGVNS. With V trimmed by 4 bases and J by 3 bases, 12 bases remained unmatched. The CDR3 DNA is TGTGCCAGCAGTGCCGCCGGACCGGCTAGCGGCTACGAGCAGTACTTC. It encodes CASSAAGPASGYEQYF.